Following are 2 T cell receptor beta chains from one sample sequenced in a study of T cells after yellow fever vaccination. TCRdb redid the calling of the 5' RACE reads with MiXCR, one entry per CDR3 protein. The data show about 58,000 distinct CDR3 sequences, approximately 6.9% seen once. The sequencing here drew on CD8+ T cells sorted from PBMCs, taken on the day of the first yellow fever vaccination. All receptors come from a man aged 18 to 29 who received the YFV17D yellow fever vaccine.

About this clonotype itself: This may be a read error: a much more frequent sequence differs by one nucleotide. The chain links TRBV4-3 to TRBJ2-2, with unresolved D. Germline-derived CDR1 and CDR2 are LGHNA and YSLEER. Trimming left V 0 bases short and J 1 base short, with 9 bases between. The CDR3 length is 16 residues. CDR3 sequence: CASSQDVTLNTGELFF. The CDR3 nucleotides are TGCGCCAGCAGCCAAGATGTTACTTTGAACACCGGGGAGCTGTTTTTT.

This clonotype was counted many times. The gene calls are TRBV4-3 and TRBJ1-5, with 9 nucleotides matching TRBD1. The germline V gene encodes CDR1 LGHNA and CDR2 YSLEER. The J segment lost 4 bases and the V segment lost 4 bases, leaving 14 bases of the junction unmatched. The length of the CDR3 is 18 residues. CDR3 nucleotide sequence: TGCGCCAGCAGCCGAGAATGGGACAGGGTTTTATGGAATCAGCCCCAGCATTTT. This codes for CASSREWDRVLWNQPQHF.